The rows below give T cell receptor beta chains drawn from one sample of a study of blood T cell repertoires in COVID-19. Assay: immunoSEQ multiplex PCR; the TCRdb copy retains only in-frame clones and omits some. The sample carries more than 150,000 clones, about 82% recorded once. The sequencing sample was made of peripheral blood. Receptors originate from a man aged 45 to 65 with active or convalescent COVID-19. CDR3s include the opening cysteine and the closing phenylalanine or tryptophan. The D gene is left open where the match is weak. Not every row has a clone size; where given, it reads once, few, many or a size class.

CASSLVQGLGAEAFF	TGTGCCAGCAGCTTAGTGCAGGGGTTGGGGGCTGAAGCTTTCTTT	NA	TRBV7-2	TRBJ1-1	NA
CASSQGLAGGPNEQFF	TGTGCCAGCTCACAGGGACTAGCGGGAGGGCCGAATGAGCAGTTCTTC	TRBD2	TRBV18	TRBJ2-1	once
CASGFTTGGLTEAFF	TGTGCTAGTGGTTTCACAACAGGGGGCCTGACTGAAGCTTTCTTT	TRBD1	TRBV12-5	TRBJ1-1	few
CASSRDRGGEGNQPQHF	TGTGCCAGCAGTCGGGACAGGGGGGGAGAAGGTAATCAGCCCCAGCATTTT	NA	TRBV21-1	TRBJ1-5	medium-sized
CASSEGPPGVGQPQHF	TGTGCCAGCAGTGAAGGCCCTCCAGGGGTAGGTCAGCCCCAGCATTTT	NA	TRBV6-1	TRBJ1-5	NA
CASRTSDYNEQFF	TGTGCCAGCAGGACTAGCGATTACAATGAGCAGTTCTTC	TRBD2	TRBV12-3/TRBV12-4	TRBJ2-1	NA
CAGGLAGGGTGELFF	TGTGCTGGCGGACTAGCGGGAGGGGGGACCGGGGAGCTGTTTTTT	TRBD2	TRBV12-5	TRBJ2-2	NA
CASSLLVGAYGYTF	TGTGCCAGCAGCTTACTGGTTGGGGCCTATGGCTACACCTTC	NA	TRBV5-4	TRBJ1-2	NA
CSASPGGRFGEQFF	TGCAGTGCTAGTCCGGGGGGCAGGTTCGGTGAGCAGTTCTTC	NA	TRBV20-1	TRBJ2-1	NA
CASSQGTLFNYGYTF	TGTGCCAGCAGCCAAGGGACACTTTTTAACTATGGCTACACCTTC	NA	TRBV3-1/TRBV3-2	TRBJ1-2	NA
CASTEESGRFTGELFF	TGCGCCAGCACCGAAGAGAGCGGCAGGTTCACCGGGGAGCTGTTTTTT	NA	TRBV4-1	TRBJ2-2	NA
CASSLGGRYTGELFF	TGTGCCAGCAGCTTAGGAGGGAGATACACCGGGGAGCTGTTTTTT	NA	TRBV7-9	TRBJ2-2	NA
CASSISRETQYF	TGTGCCAGTAGTATAAGTAGAGAGACCCAGTACTTC	NA	TRBV19	TRBJ2-5	NA
CASSPGTGFNQPQHF	TGCGCCAGCTCTCCAGGGACAGGGTTCAATCAGCCCCAGCATTTT	TRBD1	TRBV5-1	TRBJ1-5	NA
CASSGDQEQGHSYEQYF	TGCGCCAGCAGCGGAGACCAGGAACAGGGGCATTCCTACGAGCAGTACTTC	TRBD1	TRBV4-1	TRBJ2-7	once
CASRLQGQPQHF	TGTGCCAGCAGACTCCAGGGTCAGCCCCAGCATTTT	NA	TRBV6-5	TRBJ1-5	NA
CASSLTAGTSGGGDTQYF	TGTGCCAGCAGCTTAACGGCTGGGACTAGCGGTGGGGGAGATACGCAGTATTTT	TRBD2	TRBV7-3	TRBJ2-3	NA
CASSDGRAEYNEQFF	TGTGCCAGCAGTGACGGGAGGGCAGAGTACAATGAGCAGTTCTTC	TRBD2	TRBV6-4	TRBJ2-1	NA
CAIMSDTNTDTQYF	TGTGCCATCATGTCGGATACTAACACAGATACGCAGTATTTT	NA	TRBV10-3	TRBJ2-3	NA
CASSQDLLDQPQHF	TGTGCCAGCAGCCAAGATCTTCTAGATCAGCCCCAGCATTTT	NA	TRBV3-1/TRBV3-2	TRBJ1-5	NA
CASSPSSGQYSNQPQHF	TGTGCCAGTAGCCCCTCAAGCGGGCAGTATAGCAATCAGCCCCAGCATTTT	NA	TRBV19	TRBJ1-5	NA
CARMRVLQGAGGANVLTF	TGTGCCAGAATGAGGGTACTACAGGGGGCAGGCGGGGCCAACGTCCTGACTTTC	TRBD1	TRBV5-3	TRBJ2-6	NA
CASSSLPGGVQETQYF	TGTGCCAGCAGCTCCCTCCCTGGGGGGGTACAAGAGACCCAGTACTTC	TRBD2	TRBV5-5	TRBJ2-5	NA
CASSITGDRQPQHF	TGTGCCAGTAGTATAACAGGGGATCGTCAGCCCCAGCATTTT	TRBD1	TRBV19	TRBJ1-5	NA
CASSNQRTPYGYTF	TGTGCCAGTAGTAATCAAAGGACACCCTATGGCTACACCTTC	NA	TRBV19	TRBJ1-2	NA
CAISVERNSPLHF	TGTGCCATCAGTGTTGAGAGAAATTCACCCCTCCACTTT	NA	TRBV10-3	TRBJ1-6	NA
CASSPHAGTSSYEQYF	TGTGCCAGCAGCCCACACGCGGGTACGAGCTCCTACGAGCAGTACTTC	NA	TRBV9	TRBJ2-7	NA
CASSSGGGQSYTF	TGCGCCAGCAGCTCTGGTGGGGGACAAAGCTACACCTTC	NA	TRBV5-1	TRBJ1-2	few
CASSYAPGQGGHGYTF	TGTGCCAGCAGTTACGCACCGGGACAGGGGGGACATGGCTACACCTTC	TRBD1	TRBV6-5	TRBJ1-2	NA
CASSYPRQGHNSPLHF	TGTGCCAGCAGTTACCCCCGACAGGGCCACAATTCACCCCTCCACTTT	TRBD1	TRBV6-5	TRBJ1-6	NA
CASSTRTRNTEAFF	TGTGCCAGCAGCACAAGGACTCGGAACACTGAAGCTTTCTTT	NA	TRBV7-2	TRBJ1-1	NA
CALTGTGIYNEQFF	TGTGCCTTAACCGGGACAGGGATTTACAATGAGCAGTTCTTC	TRBD1	TRBV30	TRBJ2-1	NA
CASSYSPNHRDEKLFF	TGTGCCAGCAGTTACTCACCTAATCACAGGGATGAAAAACTGTTTTTT	NA	TRBV6-5	TRBJ1-4	NA
CASSSGQFRAFF	TGTGCCAGCAGCTCAGGACAGTTCCGTGCTTTCTTT	NA	TRBV12-3/TRBV12-4	TRBJ1-1	NA
CASSLGATSGVSYEQYF	TGTGCCAGCAGCTTAGGAGCTACTAGCGGGGTCTCCTACGAGCAGTACTTC	TRBD2	TRBV7-3	TRBJ2-7	NA